The entry below describes one TCR beta chain. This entry belongs to a study of blood T cell repertoires in COVID-19. Authors' data handling: From reference gene primer amplification, estimates of nucleated cell counts were derived. Method: immunoSEQ multiplex PCR; TCRdb's copy keeps in-frame clones and lacks some. V, J and clone size are taken as reported in that table, and D and trimming were inferred from the DNA itself. The sample has 150,000 to 200,000 clones; around 81% are singletons. This CDR3 spans 14 amino acids. Trimming took 1 base from V and 1 from J, leaving 8 bases between them. Looked up from germline, CDR1 is SGHAT and CDR2 is FQNNGV.

This chain links TRBV11-2 with TRBJ2-7; D possibly corresponds to TRBD2 (6 bases). Sequenced material: peripheral blood. This clonotype originated in a human donor with acute or convalescent COVID-19. The donor label of this sample is uncertain. This CDR3 reads CASSLAGVSYEQYF. The CDR3 DNA is TGTGCCAGCAGCTTAGCGGGAGTGTCCTACGAGCAGTACTTC.